The 16 T cell receptor beta chains reported below all come from one sample, sequenced in a study of blood T cells in healthy people across ages. A second PCR, run for roughly 7 to 11 cycles, used a sample-barcoded 5' primer plus a J-beta primer mix. A single record per CDR3 protein comes from TCRdb applying MiXCR to the 5' RACE reads. The repertoire consists of around 750,000 distinct CDR3 sequences, with about 55% occurring once and the leading ten covering around 40%. Input material: blood. These receptors were collected from a man aged 80 or over in good health.

The J gene is TRBJ1-2, the V gene TRBV20-1; TRBD1 aligns across 8 bases. Trimming removed 6 bases from V and 4 bases from J; junction bases left unmatched: 4. CDR1 is DFQATT and CDR2 is SNEGSKA in the germline V gene (reference sequence). The CDR3 contains 12 residues. The CDR3: CSAPDRGYGYTF. The CDR3 DNA reads as TGCAGTGCCCCTGACAGGGGCTATGGCTACACCTTC.

The sample holds a few counts of this clonotype. The chain uses TRBV28 and TRBJ2-4, with 8 bases lining up with TRBD2. CDR3 size: 18 residues. Trimming at V came to 5 bases and at J to 7 bases, leaving 19 bases not matched to a gene. Germline values: CDR1 MDHEN, CDR2 SYDVKM. DNA of the CDR3: TGTGCCAGCAGTCCTCCAAGGGGGGCCGGACTAGCTGAGAACATTCAGTACTTC. It yields the protein CASSPPRGAGLAENIQYF.

This clonotype appeared a few times. The chain links TRBV25-1 to TRBJ1-4; D unclear. V lost 3 bases, J lost 6 bases, and 11 bases lay in between. Germline V gives CDR1 MGHDK, CDR2 SYGVNS. CDR3 length: 14 amino acids. The CDR3 nucleotides read TGTGCCAGCAGTGAGTGGGAGGGCTATGAAAAACTGTTTTTT. It codes for CASSEWEGYEKLFF.

This chain joins TRBV12-3 or TRBV12-4 and TRBJ2-2; D is unresolved. The V end was cut by 7 bases, the J end by 3 bases, with 3 bases between. The CDR3 spans 11 residues. The CDR3 loop is CASTDTGELFF. The CDR3 coding sequence is TGTGCCAGCACCGACACCGGGGAGCTGTTTTTT.

This rearrangement joins TRBV5-1 to TRBJ1-5, with D possibly TRBD1 on 5 matching bases. The V end lost 0 bases, the J end lost 7 bases, and 14 bases lay between the germline ends. Germline assignment: CDR1 SGHRS and CDR2 YFSETQ. This CDR3 spans 15 amino acids. In DNA form, the CDR3 reads TGCGCCAGCAGCTTGGTCGGCAGGGAGGGACAGCCCCAGCATTTT. It yields the protein CASSLVGREGQPQHF.

The rearrangement uses TRBV30 and TRBJ1-2; maybe TRBD1 (5 bases). Germline V CDR1 and CDR2: GTSNPN, SVGIG (reference sequence). The germline V and J ends were trimmed by 1 base and 8 bases, with 26 bases remaining between them. The CDR3 is 17 residues long. CDR3 in amino acids: CAWSAPTQGRIVRGYTF. As DNA, the CDR3 is TGTGCCTGGAGTGCACCGACTCAGGGAAGGATCGTTCGGGGCTACACCTTC. Full variable domain (remainder filled in from reference TRBV30 and TRBJ1-2): SQTIHQWPATLVQPVGSPLSLECTVEGTSNPNLYWYRQAAGRGLQLLFYSVGIGQISSEVPQNLSASRPQDRQFILSSKKLLLSDSGFYLCAWSAPTQGRIVRGYTFGSGTRLTVV.

The chain has TRBV7-2 and TRBJ2-1, with 11 bases matching TRBD2. The germline V gene encodes CDR1 SGHTA and CDR2 FQGNSA. CDR3 length: 16 residues. After removal of 6 bases from V and 3 bases from J, the junction contained 7 bases not matched to a gene. In DNA form, the CDR3 reads TGTGCCAGCAGTCGTCGACTAGCGGGAATCTACAATGAGCAGTTCTTC. Encoded protein: CASSRRLAGIYNEQFF.

This clonotype occurred once. The gene calls are TRBV20-1 and TRBJ1-4; D gene uncertain. CDR1 is DFQATT and CDR2 is SNEGSKA in the germline V gene (reference sequence). V was cut by 0 bases and J by 3 bases, with 20 bases left in between. This CDR3 comprises 18 residues. CDR3 region: CSARDRHPRRVANEKLFF. CDR3 DNA sequence: TGCAGTGCTAGAGACCGACACCCAAGGAGGGTTGCTAATGAAAAACTGTTTTTT.

This chain connects TRBV7-9 to TRBJ2-4; D tentatively reads TRBD1 or TRBD2 (5 bases each). Germline-derived CDR1 and CDR2 are SEHNR and FQNEAQ (reference sequence). This CDR3 region has 15 residues. V was shortened by 4 bases and J by 13 bases, with 23 bases between the two germline ends. This chain's CDR3 is CASSSGPGLTGEQYF. The CDR3 region has the DNA TGTGCCAGCAGCTCGGGACCCGGGCTAACGGGTGAGCAGTACTTC.

The CDR3 sequence is CSAATGGDEKLFF. CDR3 nucleotides: TGCAGCGCCGCGACAGGGGGTGATGAAAAACTGTTTTTT. The V call is TRBV29-1, the J call TRBJ1-4, with 9 bases identical to TRBD1. Per the germline V gene, CDR1 is SQVTM and CDR2 is ANQGSEA. V shed 7 bases, J shed 6 bases, and the junction held 6 bases outside the gene matches. The CDR3 runs to 13 residues.

The chain recombines TRBV11-2 with TRBJ1-2; weak D call: TRBD1 (5 bases). Germline V gene sequence: CDR1 SGHAT, CDR2 FQNNGV. This CDR3 contains 17 residues. V was cut by 7 bases and J by 4 bases, with 25 bases left in between. CDR3 residues: CASTPFGRSREVYGYTF. CDR3 DNA: TGTGCCAGCACCCCCTTCGGGAGGTCCAGGGAAGTCTATGGCTACACCTTC.

The chain uses TRBV10-3 and TRBJ1-4, with 8 nucleotides matching TRBD1. Germline V lookup: CDR1 ENHRY, CDR2 SYGVKD. With 6 bases clipped from V and 10 bases from J, the junction kept 10 bases outside the gene matches. CDR3 length equals 14 residues. Here the CDR3 reads CAISTGGDIGKLFF. The CDR3 coding sequence is TGTGCCATCAGCACAGGGGGAGACATAGGAAAACTGTTTTTT.

V usage is TRBV3-1 and J usage is TRBJ2-1; either TRBD1 or TRBD2 may fit D (5 bases each). Per the germline V gene, CDR1 is LGHDT and CDR2 is YNNKEL (reference sequence). Trimming took off 5 bases at V and 4 bases at J, with 12 bases between the two ends. This CDR3 has 14 residues. As DNA, the CDR3 is TGTGCCAGCAGCACCCGGGACCCATACAATGAGCAGTTCTTC. This gives the protein CASSTRDPYNEQFF.

DNA for the CDR3: TGTGCCAGCGGGAGGGACATTTCTAACTATGGCTACACCTTC. This encodes CASGRDISNYGYTF. The V and J genes are TRBV28 and TRBJ1-2, with D possibly being TRBD1 (6 bases). The CDR3 runs 14 residues. Germline V gene lookup returns CDR1 MDHEN and CDR2 SYDVKM. V gave up 8 bases and J gave up 0 bases, with 13 bases separating them.

This clonotype was found once. The chain is built from TRBV20-1 and TRBJ2-7; D unclear. There are 13 residues in the CDR3. Germline V CDR1 and CDR2: DFQATT, SNEGSKA (reference sequence). V was shortened by 2 bases and J by 3 bases, with 11 bases between the two germline ends. DNA of the CDR3: TGCAGTGCTAGATCAGGTCCGTTCTACGAGCAGTACTTC. This translates into CSARSGPFYEQYF.

This clonotype occurred a few times. The V call is TRBV12-3 or TRBV12-4, the J call TRBJ2-3, with 9 bases that match TRBD2. CDR3 length equals 16 residues. J gave up 14 bases and V 6 bases, and 21 bases lay outside the gene matches. The CDR3 loop is CASRGAGGASFRYAYF. In DNA form, the CDR3 reads TGTGCCAGCAGAGGGGCGGGAGGGGCAAGTTTCAGATACGCGTATTTT.